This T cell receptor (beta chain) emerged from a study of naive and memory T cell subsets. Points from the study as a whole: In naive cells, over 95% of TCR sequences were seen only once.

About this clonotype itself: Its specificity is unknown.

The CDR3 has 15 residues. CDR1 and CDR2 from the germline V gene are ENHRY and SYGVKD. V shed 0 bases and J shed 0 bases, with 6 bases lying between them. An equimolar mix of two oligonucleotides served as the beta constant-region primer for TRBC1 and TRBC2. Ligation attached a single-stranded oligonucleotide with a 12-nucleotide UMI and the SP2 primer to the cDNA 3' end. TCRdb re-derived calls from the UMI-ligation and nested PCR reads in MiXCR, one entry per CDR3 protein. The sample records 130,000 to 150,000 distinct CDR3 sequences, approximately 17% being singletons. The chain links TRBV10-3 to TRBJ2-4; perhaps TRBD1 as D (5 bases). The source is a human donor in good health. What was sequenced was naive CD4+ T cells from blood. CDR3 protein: CAISESTVAKNIQYF. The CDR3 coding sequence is TGTGCCATCAGTGAGTCGACAGTAGCCAAAAACATTCAGTACTTC.